These 3 T cell receptor beta chains came from one sample sequenced in a study of blood T cell repertoires in COVID-19. The method was immunoSEQ multiplex PCR; TCRdb's version includes in-frame clones alone and lacks a portion of them. This table has around 370,000 clones, around 87% appearing once. Sequenced material: peripheral blood. Receptor source: a woman between 50 and 59 years old with COVID-19, enrolled during active disease.

The chain joins TRBV19 to TRBJ1-1; 9 bases are shared with TRBD1. The length of the CDR3 is 14 residues. The J segment lost 11 bases and the V segment lost 7 bases, leaving 14 bases of the junction unmatched. CDR1 is LNHDA, CDR2 SQIVND, per germline (reference sequence). The CDR3 region has the DNA TGTGCCAGTACTATGAACACAGGGGGCGTGGGTGCTTTCTTT. It codes for CASTMNTGGVGAFF. Based on the CDR3 plus reference TRBV19 and TRBJ1-1, the full variable domain is DGGITQSPKYLFRKEGQNVTLSCEQNLNHDAMYWYRQDPGQGLRLIYYSQIVNDFQKGDIAEGYSVSREKKESFPLTVTSAQKNPTAFYLCASTMNTGGVGAFFGQGTRLTVV.

The V call is TRBV13, the J call TRBJ2-7; 11 bases are shared with TRBD1. In germline, CDR1 is PRHDT, CDR2 FYEKMQ (reference sequence). The CDR3 totals 16 residues. With 1 base clipped from V and 7 bases from J, the junction kept 9 bases outside the gene matches. The CDR3 protein is CASSLERTGGLREQYF. The CDR3 DNA reads as TGTGCCAGCAGCTTAGAGAGGACAGGGGGCCTTCGGGAGCAGTACTTC.

The chain joins TRBV7-9 to TRBJ2-7; 7 bases fit TRBD2. Germline CDR1 and CDR2: SEHNR and FQNEAQ (reference sequence). V lost 5 bases, J lost 4 bases, and 14 bases stayed unmatched. The CDR3 has 16 amino acids. Here the CDR3 reads CASSGGWSGAVYEQYF. The CDR3 DNA is TGTGCCAGCAGCGGCGGGTGGAGCGGGGCTGTGTACGAGCAGTACTTC.